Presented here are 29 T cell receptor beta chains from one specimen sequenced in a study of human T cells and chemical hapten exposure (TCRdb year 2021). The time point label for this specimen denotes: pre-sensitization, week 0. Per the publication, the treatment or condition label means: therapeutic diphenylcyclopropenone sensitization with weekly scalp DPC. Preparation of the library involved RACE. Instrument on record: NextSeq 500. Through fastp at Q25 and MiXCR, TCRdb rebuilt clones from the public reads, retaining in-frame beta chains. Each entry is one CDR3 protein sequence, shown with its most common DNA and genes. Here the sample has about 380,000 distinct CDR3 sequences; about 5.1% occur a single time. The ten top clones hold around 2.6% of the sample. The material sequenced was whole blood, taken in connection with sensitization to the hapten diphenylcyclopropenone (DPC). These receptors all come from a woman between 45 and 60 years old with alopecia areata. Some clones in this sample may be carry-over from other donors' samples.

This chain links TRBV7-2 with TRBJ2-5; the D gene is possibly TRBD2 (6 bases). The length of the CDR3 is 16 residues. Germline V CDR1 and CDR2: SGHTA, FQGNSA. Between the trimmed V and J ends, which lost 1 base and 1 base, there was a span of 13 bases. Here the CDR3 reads CASSLELAGSQETQYF. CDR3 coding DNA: TGTGCCAGCAGCTTAGAACTGGCGGGGAGCCAAGAGACCCAGTACTTC. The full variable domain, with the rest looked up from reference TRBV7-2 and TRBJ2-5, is GAGVSQSPSNKVTEKGKDVELRCDPISGHTALYWYRQSLGQGLEFLIYFQGNSAPDKSGLPSDRFSAERTGGSVSTLTIQRTQQEDSAVYLCASSLELAGSQETQYFGPGTRLLVL.

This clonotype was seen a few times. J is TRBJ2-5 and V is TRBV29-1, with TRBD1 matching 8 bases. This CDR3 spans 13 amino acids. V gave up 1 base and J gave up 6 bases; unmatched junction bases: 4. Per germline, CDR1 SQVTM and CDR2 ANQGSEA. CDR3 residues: CSVEGTGLQTQYF. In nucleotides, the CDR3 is TGCAGCGTTGAAGGGACAGGGCTTCAGACCCAGTACTTC.

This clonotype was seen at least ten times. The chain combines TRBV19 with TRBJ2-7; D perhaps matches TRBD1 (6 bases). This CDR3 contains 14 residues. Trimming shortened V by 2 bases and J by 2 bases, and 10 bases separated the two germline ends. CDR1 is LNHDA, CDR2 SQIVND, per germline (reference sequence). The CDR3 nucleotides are TGTGCCAGTAGTATATCAGGGGCACCCTACGAGCAGTACTTC. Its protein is CASSISGAPYEQYF.

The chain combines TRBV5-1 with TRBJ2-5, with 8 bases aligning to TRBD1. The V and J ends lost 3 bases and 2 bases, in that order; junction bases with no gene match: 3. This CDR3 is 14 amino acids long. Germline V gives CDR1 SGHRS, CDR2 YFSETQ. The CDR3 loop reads CASSYWDRQETQYF. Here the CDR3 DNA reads TGCGCCAGCAGCTACTGGGACAGGCAAGAGACCCAGTACTTC.

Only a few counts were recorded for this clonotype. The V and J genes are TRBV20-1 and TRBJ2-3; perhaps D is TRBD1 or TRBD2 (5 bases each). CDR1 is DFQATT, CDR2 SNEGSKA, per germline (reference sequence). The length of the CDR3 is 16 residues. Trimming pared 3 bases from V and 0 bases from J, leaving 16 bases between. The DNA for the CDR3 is TGCAGTGCTAGCAAAAGAGGGACCTCTAGCACAGATACGCAGTATTTT. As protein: CSASKRGTSSTDTQYF.

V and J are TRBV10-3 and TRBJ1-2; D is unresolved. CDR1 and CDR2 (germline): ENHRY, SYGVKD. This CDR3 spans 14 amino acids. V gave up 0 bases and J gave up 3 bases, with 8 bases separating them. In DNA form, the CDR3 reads TGTGCCATCAGTGAGTCGCACGGGGACTATGGCTACACCTTC. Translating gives CAISESHGDYGYTF.

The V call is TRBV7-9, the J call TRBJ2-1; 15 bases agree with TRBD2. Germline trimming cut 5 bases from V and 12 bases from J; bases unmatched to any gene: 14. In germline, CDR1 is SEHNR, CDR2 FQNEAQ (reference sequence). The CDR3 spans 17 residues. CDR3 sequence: CASSHEIRTSGRGAQFF. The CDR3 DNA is TGTGCCAGCAGCCACGAAATAAGGACTAGCGGGAGGGGTGCGCAGTTCTTC.

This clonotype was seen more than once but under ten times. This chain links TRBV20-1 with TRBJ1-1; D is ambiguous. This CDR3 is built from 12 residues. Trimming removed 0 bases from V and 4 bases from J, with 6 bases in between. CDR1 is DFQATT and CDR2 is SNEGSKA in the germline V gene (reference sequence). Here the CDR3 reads CSARDSATEAFF. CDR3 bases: TGCAGTGCTAGAGACAGTGCCACTGAAGCTTTCTTT.

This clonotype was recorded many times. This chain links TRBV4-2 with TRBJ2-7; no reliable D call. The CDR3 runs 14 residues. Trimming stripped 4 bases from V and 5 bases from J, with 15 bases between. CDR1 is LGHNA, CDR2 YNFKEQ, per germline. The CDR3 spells CASSPGSVPDEQYF. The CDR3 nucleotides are TGTGCCAGCAGCCCTGGCTCCGTTCCCGACGAGCAGTACTTC.

The CDR3, as DNA: TGCAGCGCCCCGAATAGCGGGAGGGCGGGGGAGCAGTTCTTC. Protein: CSAPNSGRAGEQFF. J is TRBJ2-1 and V is TRBV29-1; 11 bases fit TRBD2. Per germline, CDR1 SQVTM and CDR2 ANQGSEA. CDR3 length: 14 amino acids. The J segment lost 10 bases and the V segment lost 7 bases, leaving 12 bases of the junction unmatched.

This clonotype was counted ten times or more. Here the CDR3 reads CASGQGVETQYF. In nucleotides, the CDR3 is TGTGCCAGTGGACAGGGAGTGGAGACCCAGTACTTC. The chain links TRBV27 to TRBJ2-5; 8 bases are shared with TRBD1. This CDR3 comprises 12 residues. Germline V CDR1 and CDR2: MNHEY, SMNVEV (reference sequence). V was pared by 9 bases and J by 5 bases, with 5 bases of the junction left unmatched.

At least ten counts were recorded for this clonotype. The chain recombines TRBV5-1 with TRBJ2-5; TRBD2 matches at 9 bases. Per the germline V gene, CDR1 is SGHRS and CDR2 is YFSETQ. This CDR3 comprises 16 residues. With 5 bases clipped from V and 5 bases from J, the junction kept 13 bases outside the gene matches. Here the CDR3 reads CASRRAPAGGPETQYF. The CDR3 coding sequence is TGCGCCAGCAGACGGGCACCAGCGGGGGGTCCGGAGACCCAGTACTTC.

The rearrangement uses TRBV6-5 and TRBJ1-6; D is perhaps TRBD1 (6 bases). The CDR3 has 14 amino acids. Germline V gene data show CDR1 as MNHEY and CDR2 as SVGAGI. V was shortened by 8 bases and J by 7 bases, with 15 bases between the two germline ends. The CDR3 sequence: CASCSGHANSPLHF. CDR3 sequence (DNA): TGTGCCAGCTGCTCGGGACACGCCAATTCACCCCTCCACTTT.

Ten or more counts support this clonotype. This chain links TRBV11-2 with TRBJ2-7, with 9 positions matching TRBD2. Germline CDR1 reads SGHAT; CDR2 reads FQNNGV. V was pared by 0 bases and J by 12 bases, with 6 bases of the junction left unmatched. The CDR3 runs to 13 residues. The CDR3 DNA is TGTGCCAGCAGCTTAGAACCCAGCGGGGGGACGTACTTC. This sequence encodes CASSLEPSGGTYF.

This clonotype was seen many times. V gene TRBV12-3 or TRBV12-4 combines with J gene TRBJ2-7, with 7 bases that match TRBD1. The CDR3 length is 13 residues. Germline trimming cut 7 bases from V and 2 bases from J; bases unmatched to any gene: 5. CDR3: CASTRDSTYEQYF. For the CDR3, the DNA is TGTGCCAGCACCCGGGACAGCACCTACGAGCAGTACTTC.

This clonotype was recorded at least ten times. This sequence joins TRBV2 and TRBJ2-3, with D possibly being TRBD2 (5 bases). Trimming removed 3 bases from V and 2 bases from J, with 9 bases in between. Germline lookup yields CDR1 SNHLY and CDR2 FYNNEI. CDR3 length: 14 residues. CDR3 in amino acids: CASSDGLITDTQYF. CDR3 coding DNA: TGTGCCAGCAGTGACGGACTGATCACAGATACGCAGTATTTT.

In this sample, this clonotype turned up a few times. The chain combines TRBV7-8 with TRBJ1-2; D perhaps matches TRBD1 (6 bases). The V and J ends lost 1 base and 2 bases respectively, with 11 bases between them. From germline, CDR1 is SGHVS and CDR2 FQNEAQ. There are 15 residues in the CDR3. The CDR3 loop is CASSLGQAINYGYTF. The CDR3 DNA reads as TGTGCCAGCAGCTTAGGACAGGCCATCAACTATGGCTACACCTTC.

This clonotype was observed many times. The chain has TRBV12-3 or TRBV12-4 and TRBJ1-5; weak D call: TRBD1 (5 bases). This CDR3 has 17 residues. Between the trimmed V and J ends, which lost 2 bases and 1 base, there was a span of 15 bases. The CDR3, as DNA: TGTGCCAGCAGTTTATCATCGCAGGGCGTGAGCAATCAGCCCCAGCATTTT. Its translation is CASSLSSQGVSNQPQHF.

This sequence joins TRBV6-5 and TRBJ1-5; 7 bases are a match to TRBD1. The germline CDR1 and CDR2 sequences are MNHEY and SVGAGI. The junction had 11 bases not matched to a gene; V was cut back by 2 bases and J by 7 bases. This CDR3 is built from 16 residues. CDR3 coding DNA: TGTGCCAGCAGTTACCCGACAGGGCGGAGAGGGCAGCCCCAGCATTTT. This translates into CASSYPTGRRGQPQHF.

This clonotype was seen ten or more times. The CDR3 nucleotides read TGTGCCAGCAGTTACGACGGACCCTACGAGCAGTACTTC. Its protein is CASSYDGPYEQYF. The chain uses TRBV6-5 and TRBJ2-7; no clear D gene. This CDR3 region has 13 residues. CDR1 is MNHEY and CDR2 is SVGAGI in the germline V gene. V lost 2 bases, J lost 2 bases, and 7 bases lay in between.

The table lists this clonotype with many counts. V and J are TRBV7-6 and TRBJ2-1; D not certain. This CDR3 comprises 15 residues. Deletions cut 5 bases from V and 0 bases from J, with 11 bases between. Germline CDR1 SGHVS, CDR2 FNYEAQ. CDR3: CASSPDLSSYNEQFF. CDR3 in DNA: TGTGCCAGCAGCCCAGACTTAAGCTCCTACAATGAGCAGTTCTTC.

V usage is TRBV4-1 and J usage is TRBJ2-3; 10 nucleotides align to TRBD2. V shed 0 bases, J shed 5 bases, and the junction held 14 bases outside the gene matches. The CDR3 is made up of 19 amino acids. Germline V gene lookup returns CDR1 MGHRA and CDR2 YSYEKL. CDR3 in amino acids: CASSQEDGEAGGPRDTQYF. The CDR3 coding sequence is TGCGCCAGCAGCCAAGAAGATGGGGAAGCGGGGGGGCCAAGAGATACGCAGTATTTT.

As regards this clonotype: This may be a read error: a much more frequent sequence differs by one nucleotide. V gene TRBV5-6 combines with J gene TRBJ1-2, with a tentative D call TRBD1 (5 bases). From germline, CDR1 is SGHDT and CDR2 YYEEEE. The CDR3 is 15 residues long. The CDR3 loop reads CASSLYRQTNYGHTF. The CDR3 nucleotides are TGTGCCAGCAGCTTGTACAGGCAGACTAACTATGGCCACACCTTC.

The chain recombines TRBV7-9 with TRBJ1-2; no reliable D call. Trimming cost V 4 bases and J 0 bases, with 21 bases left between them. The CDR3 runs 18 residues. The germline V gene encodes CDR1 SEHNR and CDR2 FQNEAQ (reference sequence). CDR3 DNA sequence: TGTGCCAGCAGCTCCCCCTTGGCAGCACAATCCACTAACTATGGCTACACCTTC. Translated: CASSSPLAAQSTNYGYTF.

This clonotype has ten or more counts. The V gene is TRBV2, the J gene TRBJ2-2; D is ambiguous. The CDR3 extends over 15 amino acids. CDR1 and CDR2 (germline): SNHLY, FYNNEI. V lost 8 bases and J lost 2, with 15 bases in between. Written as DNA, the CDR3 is TGTGCCAGCGGAGCTACTACTAAAAACACCGGGGAGCTGTTTTTT. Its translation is CASGATTKNTGELFF. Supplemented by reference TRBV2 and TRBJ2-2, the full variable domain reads EPEVTQTPSHQVTQMGQEVILRCVPISNHLYFYWYRQILGQKVEFLVSFYNNEISEKSEIFDDQFSVERPDGSNFTLKIRSTKLEDSAMYFCASGATTKNTGELFFGEGSRLTVL.

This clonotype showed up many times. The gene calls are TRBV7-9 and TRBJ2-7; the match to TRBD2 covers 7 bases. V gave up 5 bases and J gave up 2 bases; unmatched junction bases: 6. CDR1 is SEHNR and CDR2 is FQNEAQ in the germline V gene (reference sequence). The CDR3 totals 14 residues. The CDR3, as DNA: TGTGCCAGCAGCCTTAGCGGGCTTCCCTACGAGCAGTACTTC. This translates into CASSLSGLPYEQYF.

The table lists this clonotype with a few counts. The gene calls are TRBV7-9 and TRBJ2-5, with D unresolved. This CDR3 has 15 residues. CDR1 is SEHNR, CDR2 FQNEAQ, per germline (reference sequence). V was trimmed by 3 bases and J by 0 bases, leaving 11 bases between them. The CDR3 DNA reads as TGTGCCAGCAGCTTCCCCCAAACTCACCAAGAGACCCAGTACTTC. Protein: CASSFPQTHQETQYF.

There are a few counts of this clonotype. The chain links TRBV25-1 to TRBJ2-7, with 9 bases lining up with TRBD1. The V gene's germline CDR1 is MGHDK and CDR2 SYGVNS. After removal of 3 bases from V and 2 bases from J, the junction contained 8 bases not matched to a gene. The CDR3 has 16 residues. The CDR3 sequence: CASSDNRGRWPYEQYF. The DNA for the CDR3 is TGTGCCAGCAGTGATAACAGGGGGCGCTGGCCCTACGAGCAGTACTTC.

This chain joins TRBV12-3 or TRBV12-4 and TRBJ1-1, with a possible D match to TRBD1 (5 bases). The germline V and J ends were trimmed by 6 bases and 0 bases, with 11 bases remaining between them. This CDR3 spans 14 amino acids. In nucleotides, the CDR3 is TGTGCCAGCAGCGAAGGGACGCTGAACACTGAAGCTTTCTTT. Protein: CASSEGTLNTEAFF.